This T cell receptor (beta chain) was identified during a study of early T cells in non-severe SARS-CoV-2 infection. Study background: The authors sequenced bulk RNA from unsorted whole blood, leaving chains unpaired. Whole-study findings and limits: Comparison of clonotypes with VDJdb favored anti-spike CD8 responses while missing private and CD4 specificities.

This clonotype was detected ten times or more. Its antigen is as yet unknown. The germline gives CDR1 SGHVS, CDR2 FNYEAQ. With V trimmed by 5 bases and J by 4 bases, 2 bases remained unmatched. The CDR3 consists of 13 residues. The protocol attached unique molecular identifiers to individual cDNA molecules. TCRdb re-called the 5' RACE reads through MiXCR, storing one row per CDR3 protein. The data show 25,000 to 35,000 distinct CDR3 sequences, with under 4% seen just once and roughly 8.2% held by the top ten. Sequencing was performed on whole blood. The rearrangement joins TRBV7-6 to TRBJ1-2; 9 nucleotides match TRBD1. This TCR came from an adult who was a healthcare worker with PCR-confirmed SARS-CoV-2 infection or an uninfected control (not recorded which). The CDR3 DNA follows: TGTGCCAGCAGCCCGGGACAGGGCTATGGCTACACCTTC. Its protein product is CASSPGQGYGYTF.